The T cell receptor (beta chain) under discussion was sequenced for a study of blood T cell repertoires in COVID-19. Assay: immunoSEQ multiplex PCR; the TCRdb copy retains only in-frame clones and omits some. The sample includes about 130,000 clones, around 87% of them seen just once. The CDR3 runs to 16 residues. The germline gives CDR1 SGHNT, CDR2 YYREEE (reference sequence). With V trimmed by 1 base and J by 2 bases, 2 bases remained unmatched. This sequence joins TRBV5-4 and TRBJ2-5; 13 bases match TRBD2. Sequencing was done on a sample of peripheral blood. This sequence was found in a woman aged 60-70 years with acute or convalescent COVID-19. The CDR3 protein is CASSLPGLAGQETQYF. The CDR3, as DNA: TGTGCCAGCAGCTTGCCGGGACTAGCGGGACAAGAGACCCAGTACTTC.